This entry lists 22 T cell receptor beta chains sequenced from one sample in a study of blood T cell repertoires in COVID-19. Generated by immunoSEQ multiplex PCR, the TCRdb table keeps only in-frame clones and is missing some. The table includes about 140,000 clones, around 87% detected once. Sequencing was done on a sample of peripheral blood. These receptor sequences come from a human donor in a cohort sampled during active COVID-19.

The chain has TRBV9 and TRBJ2-1, with TRBD2 identical over 9 bases. The CDR3 loop spans 15 amino acids. Germline lookup yields CDR1 SGDLS and CDR2 YYNGEE. The V gene end was trimmed by 3 bases and the J gene end by 7 bases; junction bases not matched to a gene: 8. The chain's CDR3 is CASSGVAGVGNEQFF. The DNA of the CDR3 is TGTGCCAGCAGCGGAGTAGCGGGGGTGGGGAATGAGCAGTTCTTC.

V is TRBV27 and J is TRBJ2-7, with unresolved D. The V end lost 5 bases, the J end lost 3 bases, and 5 bases lay between the germline ends. The CDR3 sequence is 11 residues long. CDR1 is MNHEY and CDR2 is SMNVEV in the germline V gene (reference sequence). The DNA for the CDR3 is TGTGCCAGCAGTGACAACTACGAGCAGTACTTC. Amino acids: CASSDNYEQYF.

This chain joins TRBV18 and TRBJ1-6, with D tentatively TRBD1 (6 bases). Germline V gene sequence: CDR1 KGHSH, CDR2 LQKENI. CDR3 length: 16 amino acids. Between the trimmed V and J ends, which lost 3 bases and 0 bases, there was a span of 9 bases. CDR3 residues: CASSPTGSSYNSPLHF. CDR3 DNA sequence: TGTGCCAGCTCACCGACAGGTAGCTCCTATAATTCACCCCTCCACTTT.

This clone was seen repeatedly, ten times or more. J is TRBJ2-1 and V is TRBV27; 12 positions match TRBD2. V was clipped by 6 bases and J by 0 bases; unmatched bases: 9. Germline CDR1 is MNHEY and CDR2 is SMNVEV (reference sequence). The CDR3 is made up of 18 amino acids. CDR3 DNA: TGTGCCAGCAGCCTTCTAGCGGGAGGGCCGAGCTCCTACAATGAGCAGTTCTTC. Amino acid sequence: CASSLLAGGPSSYNEQFF.

The V call is TRBV6-5, the J call TRBJ2-5; D perhaps matches TRBD2 (7 bases). CDR3 length: 13 residues. V lost 4 bases and J lost 5, with 11 bases in between. Germline CDR1 reads MNHEY; CDR2 reads SVGAGI. CDR3 sequence reads: CASSWRGRETQYF. CDR3 bases: TGTGCCAGCAGTTGGCGGGGGCGGGAGACCCAGTACTTC.

V usage is TRBV14 and J usage is TRBJ1-2, with unresolved D. Germline V CDR1 and CDR2: SGHDN, FVKESK. The V end lost 4 bases, the J end lost 6 bases, and 12 bases lay between the germline ends. CDR3 length: 13 amino acids. CDR3 in amino acids: CASSPRGSHGYTF. As DNA, the CDR3 is TGTGCCAGCAGCCCCCGGGGTTCCCATGGCTACACCTTC.

The chain carries TRBV2 and TRBJ2-2; 8 positions agree with TRBD2. Germline V lookup: CDR1 SNHLY, CDR2 FYNNEI. This CDR3 is 14 amino acids long. The V segment lost 6 bases and the J segment 5 bases; nucleotides outside the gene matches: 5. The CDR3 DNA is TGTGCCAGCAGGGAGCGGGAGAGGACCGGGGAGCTGTTTTTT. Protein product: CASRERERTGELFF.

This chain uses TRBV7-2 with TRBJ2-3, with D maybe TRBD2 (5 bases). V was trimmed by 4 bases and J by 4 bases, leaving 15 bases between them. Germline CDR1 and CDR2: SGHTA and FQGNSA. The CDR3 totals 15 residues. CDR3 nucleotide sequence: TGTGCCAGCAGCTCCCTCGGATACGGGGCAGATACGCAGTATTTT. Protein sequence: CASSSLGYGADTQYF.

This clone showed up just a few times. The chain has TRBV20-1 and TRBJ1-1, with D perhaps TRBD1 (6 bases). The CDR3 contains 11 residues. The germline V and J ends were trimmed by 4 bases and 6 bases, with 9 bases remaining between them. Germline-derived CDR1 and CDR2 are DFQATT and SNEGSKA (reference sequence). CDR3 amino acids: CSATGAAEAFF. DNA for the CDR3: TGCAGTGCTACAGGGGCGGCTGAAGCTTTCTTT.

Only one count was recorded for this clone. This rearrangement joins TRBV28 to TRBJ1-1; 7 nucleotides line up with TRBD1. Germline CDR1 and CDR2: MDHEN and SYDVKM. Losses at the gene ends were 5 bases for V and 4 bases for J; bases not matched to a gene: 4. The CDR3 is 13 residues long. The DNA of the CDR3 is TGTGCCAGCAGTGACAGGGTGGGCACTGAAGCTTTCTTT. Translation: CASSDRVGTEAFF. Combining the CDR3 with reference TRBV28 and TRBJ1-1 gives the whole variable domain DVKVTQSSRYLVKRTGEKVFLECVQDMDHENMFWYRQDPGLGLRLIYFSYDVKMKEKGDIPEGYSVSREKKERFSLILESASTNQTSMYLCASSDRVGTEAFFGQGTRLTVV.

This rearrangement joins TRBV20-1 to TRBJ1-2; D gene unclear. Per germline, CDR1 DFQATT and CDR2 SNEGSKA (reference sequence). The CDR3 contains 11 residues. V shed 3 bases and J shed 1 base, with 3 bases lying between them. CDR3 DNA: TGCAGTGCTAGCGTTAACTATGGCTACACCTTC. It encodes CSASVNYGYTF.

The V and J genes are TRBV27 and TRBJ1-2; the D gene is possibly TRBD1 (5 bases). This CDR3 is 15 amino acids long. Trimming took off 5 bases at V and 5 bases at J, with 18 bases between the two ends. Looked up from germline, CDR1 is MNHEY and CDR2 is SMNVEV (reference sequence). CDR3 region: CASSRVGSSGYGYTF. The CDR3 DNA reads TGTGCCAGCAGTCGAGTGGGGTCCTCAGGGTATGGCTACACCTTC.

This clone was recorded at least ten times. The J gene is TRBJ2-3, the V gene TRBV7-2; 8 positions match TRBD2. The CDR3 is 13 residues long. Trimming cost V 4 bases and J 6 bases; bases outside gene matches: 3. Germline lookup yields CDR1 SGHTA and CDR2 FQGNSA. CDR3 sequence reads: CASSSSGRDTQYF. The DNA of the CDR3 is TGTGCCAGCAGCTCTAGCGGGCGGGATACGCAGTATTTT.

The genes are TRBV11-2 and TRBJ1-3; perhaps TRBD1 as D (6 bases). CDR3 length: 16 amino acids. Trimming cost V 0 bases and J 4 bases, with 13 bases left between them. Germline CDR1 and CDR2: SGHAT and FQNNGV. CDR3 residues: CASSLDGQPRGNTIYF. The DNA for the CDR3 is TGTGCCAGCAGCTTAGACGGACAGCCAAGAGGAAACACCATATATTTT.

The chain has TRBV5-4 and TRBJ2-7; 11 nucleotides match TRBD2. The CDR3 loop spans 15 amino acids. Germline V gene lookup returns CDR1 SGHNT and CDR2 YYREEE (reference sequence). V lost 0 bases, J lost 3 bases, and 2 bases stayed unmatched. The CDR3, as DNA: TGTGCCAGCAGCTTGGCTGGGACTAGCGGCTACGAGCAGTACTTC. This codes for CASSLAGTSGYEQYF.

The rearrangement joins TRBV6-5 to TRBJ2-7, with D possibly being TRBD1 (5 bases). CDR3 length: 13 residues. Germline V CDR1 and CDR2: MNHEY, SVGAGI. V lost 4 bases and J 7 bases, leaving 14 bases between the germline ends. DNA for the CDR3: TGTGCCAGCAGTTCGCAGGGCTTGGGGGAGCAGTACTTC. Translation: CASSSQGLGEQYF.

CDR3 DNA sequence: TGTGCCAGCAGTTTAGACAGTACGGGCAATCAGCCCCAGCATTTT. It codes for CASSLDSTGNQPQHF. The V gene is TRBV28, the J gene TRBJ1-5; D is perhaps TRBD1 (5 bases). The ends were cut back, 2 bases at V and 2 bases at J, with 10 bases in the middle. CDR3 length: 15 residues. The germline V gene has CDR1 MDHEN and CDR2 SYDVKM.

J is TRBJ2-7 and V is TRBV7-2; 9 bases agree with TRBD2. The CDR3 runs 15 residues. After removal of 1 base from V and 3 bases from J, the junction contained 4 bases not matched to a gene. Germline loops: CDR1 SGHTA, CDR2 FQGNSA. The CDR3 DNA sequence: TGTGCCAGCAGCTTAGTGGCGGGAGGGCTCTACGAGCAGTACTTC. Encoded protein: CASSLVAGGLYEQYF.

The CDR3 DNA follows: TGTGCCAGCAGTGAAGCGCTAGATGGACTAGCGGGAGAGACCCAGTACTTC. It is translated as CASSEALDGLAGETQYF. The genes are TRBV2 and TRBJ2-5; 11 nucleotides match TRBD2. The CDR3 is 17 amino acids. V shed 0 bases and J 4 bases; nucleotides not matched to a gene: 7. Per germline, CDR1 SNHLY and CDR2 FYNNEI.

CDR3: CASSPPTVSNQPQHF. CDR3 DNA sequence: TGTGCCAGCAGTCCGCCGACAGTTAGCAATCAGCCCCAGCATTTT. V is TRBV28 and J is TRBJ1-5; TRBD1 might be the D (5 bases). The CDR3 runs 15 residues. Per germline, CDR1 MDHEN and CDR2 SYDVKM. Trimming took off 5 bases at V and 0 bases at J, with 11 bases between the two ends. Full variable domain (missing parts from reference TRBV28 and TRBJ1-5): DVKVTQSSRYLVKRTGEKVFLECVQDMDHENMFWYRQDPGLGLRLIYFSYDVKMKEKGDIPEGYSVSREKKERFSLILESASTNQTSMYLCASSPPTVSNQPQHFGDGTRLSIL.

The gene calls are TRBV7-2 and TRBJ2-7; unclear D gene. The CDR3 length is 14 residues. Germline CDR1 reads SGHTA; CDR2 reads FQGNSA. V lost 5 bases and J lost 7, with 18 bases in between. CDR3 residues: CASSPSPGRGEQYF. DNA of the CDR3: TGTGCCAGCAGCCCAAGTCCTGGAAGAGGTGAGCAGTACTTC. The whole variable domain, filled in from reference TRBV7-2 and TRBJ2-7, reads GAGVSQSPSNKVTEKGKDVELRCDPISGHTALYWYRQSLGQGLEFLIYFQGNSAPDKSGLPSDRFSAERTGGSVSTLTIQRTQQEDSAVYLCASSPSPGRGEQYFGPGTRLTVT.

This chain connects TRBV18 to TRBJ1-1, with 8 bases lining up with TRBD1. Trimming removed 1 base from V and 1 base from J; junction bases left unmatched: 2. This CDR3 has 15 amino acids. CDR1 is KGHSH and CDR2 is LQKENI in the germline V gene. CDR3 DNA sequence: TGTGCCAGCTCACCACATCAGGGGGCGAACACTGAAGCTTTCTTT. Its protein is CASSPHQGANTEAFF.